What follows are 27 T cell receptor beta chains derived from one specimen sequenced in a study of cytomegalovirus exposure and HLA in healthy donors. This table comes from immunoSEQ multiplex PCR, and its TCRdb copy is limited to in-frame clones, with some not included. The sample includes tens of thousands of clones, roughly 94% of them seen just once. Sequencing was done on a sample of PBMCs. The receptors come from a man between 18 and 29 years old in good health and CMV-seropositive.

This sequence joins TRBV5-6 and TRBJ2-7, with D perhaps matching TRBD1 (6 bases). Germline CDR1 SGHDT, CDR2 YYEEEE. The length of the CDR3 is 13 residues. V lost 1 base to trimming and J lost 2 bases, with 7 bases between them. CDR3 coding DNA: TGTGCCAGCAGCTTGCAGGGGACCTACGAGCAGTACTTC. This codes for CASSLQGTYEQYF.

The chain links TRBV28 to TRBJ1-1; 8 bases agree with TRBD1. This CDR3 spans 16 amino acids. The germline gives CDR1 MDHEN, CDR2 SYDVKM. With V trimmed by 5 bases and J by 1 base, 9 bases remained unmatched. In DNA form, the CDR3 reads TGTGCCAGCAGTACCTTACCCGGGACAGGGAACACTGAAGCTTTCTTT. Residues: CASSTLPGTGNTEAFF. Supplemented by reference TRBV28 and TRBJ1-1, the full variable domain reads DVKVTQSSRYLVKRTGEKVFLECVQDMDHENMFWYRQDPGLGLRLIYFSYDVKMKEKGDIPEGYSVSREKKERFSLILESASTNQTSMYLCASSTLPGTGNTEAFFGQGTRLTVV.

The J gene is TRBJ2-6, the V gene TRBV7-3; the D is unclear. V was shortened by 5 bases and J by 2 bases, with 7 bases between the two germline ends. This CDR3 is 14 amino acids long. Per the germline V gene, CDR1 is SGHTA and CDR2 is FQGTGA. CDR3 bases: TGTGCCAGCAGCCCCCGCGCTGGGGCCAACGTCCTGACTTTC. Its protein is CASSPRAGANVLTF.

CDR3 sequence: CASTLAGGRERAFF. The CDR3 DNA reads TGTGCCAGTACCCTGGCAGGGGGCAGGGAACGAGCTTTCTTT. The chain joins TRBV19 to TRBJ1-1; 8 nucleotides agree with TRBD1. Germline V CDR1 and CDR2: LNHDA, SQIVND (reference sequence). Losses at the gene ends were 7 bases for V and 10 bases for J; bases not matched to a gene: 14. The CDR3 length is 14 residues. The variable domain in full, with the rest retrieved from reference TRBV19 and TRBJ1-1, is DGGITQSPKYLFRKEGQNVTLSCEQNLNHDAMYWYRQDPGQGLRLIYYSQIVNDFQKGDIAEGYSVSREKKESFPLTVTSAQKNPTAFYLCASTLAGGRERAFFGQGTRLTVV.

In this sample, this clone turned up once. J is TRBJ2-7 and V is TRBV7-2; 9 bases fit TRBD1. After removal of 6 bases from V and 2 bases from J, the junction contained 11 bases not matched to a gene. Germline-derived CDR1 and CDR2 are SGHTA and FQGNSA. The CDR3 extends over 16 amino acids. The chain's CDR3 is CASSRTRGQGTYEQYF. The CDR3 coding sequence is TGTGCCAGCAGTAGAACCCGGGGACAGGGCACCTACGAGCAGTACTTC.

The chain's CDR3 is CASSMEGMNTEAFF. The CDR3 DNA sequence: TGTGCCAGTAGTATGGAGGGCATGAACACTGAAGCTTTCTTT. The chain combines TRBV19 with TRBJ1-1, with D unresolved. Germline V CDR1 and CDR2: LNHDA, SQIVND (reference sequence). Trimming took off 3 bases at V and 0 bases at J, with 8 bases between the two ends. The CDR3 is 14 residues long.

The rearrangement joins TRBV13 to TRBJ2-7, with 11 positions matching TRBD2. The V gene's germline CDR1 is PRHDT and CDR2 FYEKMQ (reference sequence). CDR3 length: 16 amino acids. V shed 4 bases and J 3 bases; nucleotides not matched to a gene: 8. The CDR3 region has the DNA TGTGCCAGCAGCTCCCACCGGCTAGCGGGGGGCTACGAGCAGTACTTC. Protein product: CASSSHRLAGGYEQYF.

This clone was observed a few times. The chain employs TRBV6-4 and TRBJ2-1; 12 bases fit TRBD2. J lost 6 bases, V lost 5 bases, and 5 bases had no gene match. This CDR3 has 15 amino acids. In germline, CDR1 is MRHNA, CDR2 SNTAGT. In nucleotides, the CDR3 is TGTGCCAGCAGTTTAGGACTAGCGGGAACCAATGAGCAGTTCTTC. This sequence encodes CASSLGLAGTNEQFF.

The genes are TRBV5-5 and TRBJ1-1, with 7 bases fitting TRBD1. Germline V gives CDR1 SGHKS, CDR2 YYEKEE (reference sequence). The CDR3 is 12 residues long. V trimming: 5 bases; J trimming: 7 bases; junction bases outside the gene matches: 5. In DNA form, the CDR3 reads TGTGCCAGCAGTCCGACAGGGCGTGAAGCTTTCTTT. Translating gives CASSPTGREAFF.

The chain carries TRBV11-2 and TRBJ1-5; D is unresolved. The V gene's germline CDR1 is SGHAT and CDR2 FQNNGV. This CDR3 has 15 amino acids. V lost 3 bases and J lost 2, with 11 bases in between. CDR3 region: CASSLGGLGNQPQHF. In nucleotides, the CDR3 is TGTGCCAGCAGCTTGGGCGGGCTCGGCAATCAGCCCCAGCATTTT.

The DNA of the CDR3 is TGTGCCAGCAGTTTATTGGCAGTACCTCCCTACGAGCAGTACTTC. Translation gives CASSLLAVPPYEQYF. The rearrangement links TRBV28 to TRBJ2-7; D is unclear. The CDR3 spans 15 residues. V lost 1 base and J 2 bases, leaving 12 bases between the germline ends. Germline values: CDR1 MDHEN, CDR2 SYDVKM.

The chain joins TRBV7-9 to TRBJ2-1; D perhaps matches TRBD2 (5 bases). The germline V and J ends were trimmed by 4 bases and 4 bases, with 8 bases remaining between them. Germline CDR1 reads SEHNR; CDR2 reads FQNEAQ (reference sequence). The CDR3 length is 13 residues. CDR3 sequence: CASSSGFYNEQFF. The CDR3 nucleotides are TGTGCCAGCAGCTCGGGATTTTACAATGAGCAGTTCTTC.

This clone occurred a few times. The CDR3 sequence is CASMPPPGGNEQYF. CDR3 DNA: TGTGCCAGCATGCCCCCTCCCGGGGGAAACGAGCAGTACTTC. The rearrangement joins TRBV28 to TRBJ2-7, with a possible D match to TRBD2 (6 bases). CDR3 length: 14 residues. The V gene lost 7 bases and the J gene lost 5 bases, with 18 bases spanning the gap. Per the germline V gene, CDR1 is MDHEN and CDR2 is SYDVKM.

The V gene is TRBV6-1, the J gene TRBJ1-4; 7 nucleotides agree with TRBD1. Trimming at V came to 3 bases and at J to 8 bases, leaving 6 bases not matched to a gene. From germline, CDR1 is MNHNS and CDR2 SASEGT. The CDR3 is made up of 14 amino acids. The CDR3, as DNA: TGTGCCAGCAGTGAGACAGGGCGTTGGGAAAAACTGTTTTTT. As protein: CASSETGRWEKLFF.

This chain uses TRBV6-6 with TRBJ1-3; D perhaps matches TRBD1 (5 bases). Per the germline V gene, CDR1 is MNHNY and CDR2 is SVGAGI (reference sequence). V was pared by 4 bases and J by 2 bases, with 12 bases between. CDR3 length equals 15 residues. Here the CDR3 reads CASSWGSPTGNTIYF. The CDR3 DNA reads as TGTGCCAGCAGTTGGGGCAGCCCAACTGGAAACACCATATATTTT.

The chain joins TRBV9 to TRBJ2-6; D is unclear. With 0 bases removed from V and 2 bases from J, the gap between germline ends came to 6 bases. The V gene's germline CDR1 is SGDLS and CDR2 YYNGEE. CDR3 length: 15 residues. In DNA form, the CDR3 reads TGTGCCAGCAGCGTAGCAGAAGCTGGGGCCAACGTCCTGACTTTC. Its protein product is CASSVAEAGANVLTF.

This sequence joins TRBV7-9 and TRBJ1-1; D unresolved. CDR1 SEHNR and CDR2 FQNEAQ come from the germline V gene (reference sequence). The CDR3 consists of 13 residues. V lost 5 bases, J lost 3 bases, and 10 bases lay in between. The CDR3 region is CASSRHGDTEAFF. The CDR3 DNA sequence: TGTGCCAGCAGCAGACACGGCGACACTGAAGCTTTCTTT.

V and J are TRBV7-9 and TRBJ2-1; 8 bases line up with TRBD1. V lost 5 bases, J lost 5 bases, and 8 bases stayed unmatched. CDR1 and CDR2 from the germline V gene are SEHNR and FQNEAQ (reference sequence). CDR3 length: 15 amino acids. In DNA, the CDR3 is TGTGCCAGCAGCACAACTCAGGGGGCTAACAATGAGCAGTTCTTC. Protein: CASSTTQGANNEQFF.

The chain uses TRBV7-3 and TRBJ2-1; D is undetermined. This CDR3 region has 15 residues. Germline V gives CDR1 SGHTA, CDR2 FQGTGA. V lost 6 bases, J lost 0 bases, and 12 bases lay in between. CDR3 residues: CASSSLGGSYNEQFF. The CDR3 DNA is TGTGCCAGCAGTTCTTTAGGCGGCTCCTACAATGAGCAGTTCTTC.

The chain couples TRBV7-9 to TRBJ1-5; D is uncertain. Germline loops: CDR1 SEHNR, CDR2 FQNEAQ (reference sequence). This CDR3 region has 12 residues. V lost 1 base, J lost 5 bases, and 3 bases lay in between. The CDR3 protein is CASSLGDQPQHF. In DNA, the CDR3 is TGTGCCAGCAGCTTAGGAGATCAGCCCCAGCATTTT. Full variable domain (rest looked up from reference TRBV7-9 and TRBJ1-5): DTGVSQNPRHKITKRGQNVTFRCDPISEHNRLYWYRQTLGQGPEFLTYFQNEAQLEKSRLLSDRFSAERPKGSFSTLEIQRTEQGDSAMYLCASSLGDQPQHFGDGTRLSIL.

This clone has just one count. The V gene is TRBV5-1, the J gene TRBJ1-3; a weak D match, TRBD1 (5 bases). CDR3 length: 15 amino acids. Deletions cut 6 bases from V and 0 bases from J, with 13 bases between. Germline loops: CDR1 SGHRS, CDR2 YFSETQ. CDR3 sequence: CASTGDGSSGNTIYF. CDR3 nucleotides: TGCGCCAGCACCGGGGACGGGAGCTCTGGAAACACCATATATTTT.

The CDR3 loop is CATSAGQYEKLFF. The CDR3 DNA is TGTGCCACCAGCGCGGGGCAATATGAAAAACTGTTTTTT. The chain couples TRBV15 to TRBJ1-4; D perhaps matches TRBD1 (5 bases). The V gene's germline CDR1 is LNHNV and CDR2 YYDKDF (reference sequence). V was clipped by 5 bases and J by 6 bases, with 10 bases between them. CDR3 length: 13 amino acids.

This sequence joins TRBV6-7 and TRBJ1-1, with unresolved D. TRBV6-7 counts as an open reading frame of uncertain function. The CDR3 spans 14 residues. V gave up 6 bases and J gave up 4 bases, with 15 bases separating them. The CDR3 bases are TGTGCCAGCAGCACCCCGAGCAGGCGCACTGAAGCTTTCTTT. It is translated as CASSTPSRRTEAFF.

This chain uses TRBV18 with TRBJ2-1; the D gene is possibly TRBD2 (5 bases). The V end was cut by 4 bases, the J end by 3 bases, with 10 bases between. The CDR3 totals 14 residues. Germline values: CDR1 KGHSH, CDR2 LQKENI. Here the CDR3 DNA reads TGTGCCAGCTCACTGACCCGGGACTACAATGAGCAGTTCTTC. This gives the protein CASSLTRDYNEQFF.

This chain uses TRBV30 with TRBJ1-3; the match to TRBD1 covers 8 bases. With V trimmed by 6 bases and J by 3 bases, 10 bases remained unmatched. Germline V CDR1 and CDR2: GTSNPN, SVGIG (reference sequence). This CDR3 comprises 15 residues. The DNA of the CDR3 is TGTGCCTGCCTCGCCCTGGACAGGGATGGAAACACCATATATTTT. Its protein is CACLALDRDGNTIYF.

The V call is TRBV4-1, the J call TRBJ2-2; the match to TRBD2 covers 16 bases. Germline-derived CDR1 and CDR2 are MGHRA and YSYEKL. Trimming removed 3 bases from V and 4 bases from J; junction bases left unmatched: 8. The CDR3 extends over 19 amino acids. The CDR3 spells CASSHPGTSGGVFTGELFF. Here the CDR3 DNA reads TGCGCCAGCAGCCACCCCGGGACTAGCGGGGGGGTTTTCACCGGGGAGCTGTTTTTT.

The rearrangement uses TRBV6-5 and TRBJ1-5; no clear D gene. Trimming removed 6 bases from V and 4 bases from J, with 13 bases in between. CDR3 size: 14 residues. Germline assignment: CDR1 MNHEY and CDR2 SVGAGI. The CDR3 coding sequence is TGTGCCAGCAGCAACTCCCTCGGGAATCAGCCCCAGCATTTT. Translating gives CASSNSLGNQPQHF.